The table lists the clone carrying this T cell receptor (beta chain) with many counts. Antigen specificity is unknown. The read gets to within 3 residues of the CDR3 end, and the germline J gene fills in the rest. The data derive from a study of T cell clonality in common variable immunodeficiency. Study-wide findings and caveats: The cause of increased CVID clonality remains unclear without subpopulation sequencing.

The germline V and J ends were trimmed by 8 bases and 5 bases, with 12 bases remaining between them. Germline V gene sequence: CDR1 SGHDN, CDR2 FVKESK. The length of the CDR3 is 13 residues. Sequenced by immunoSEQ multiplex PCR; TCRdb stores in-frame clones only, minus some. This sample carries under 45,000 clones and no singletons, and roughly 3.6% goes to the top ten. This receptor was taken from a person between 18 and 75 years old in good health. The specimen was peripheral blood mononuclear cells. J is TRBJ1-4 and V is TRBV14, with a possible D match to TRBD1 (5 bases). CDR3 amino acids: CASGQGANEKLFF. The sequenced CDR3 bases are TGTGCCAGCGGACAAGGGGCAAATGAAAAA.